This TCR beta chain stems from a study of blood T cell repertoires in COVID-19. The overall study: Sources were T cells, B-cell-depleted T cells, or PBMCs; the material itself was cDNA or gDNA.

Trimming removed 5 bases from V and 4 bases from J, with 15 bases in between. Germline CDR1 and CDR2: LGHDT and YNNKEL (reference sequence). The CDR3 contains 15 residues. The age range of participants was about 18 to 95 years, with residence in about two dozen US areas. Cohort assignment relied on participant-reported clinical history. Per the original data handling: For nucleated cells, counts were estimated from reference gene primer amplification. Produced via immunoSEQ multiplex PCR; TCRdb's table is partial and in-frame only. The V and J calls and the clone size are those of that table, but D and trimming were determined from the DNA. The sample holds under 300,000 clones, approximately 90% seen once.

The receptor was derived from a woman aged 25-40 years with acute COVID-19. Sequenced input: PBMCs or T cells enriched from blood (not recorded which). The chain uses TRBV3-1 (or the pseudogene TRBV3-2) and TRBJ1-3; possibly TRBD1 for D (6 bases). CDR3 sequence (DNA): TGTGCCAGCAGCTCAAGCGTGCAGGGGGGAAACACCATATATTTT. It is translated as CASSSSVQGGNTIYF.